These 23 T cell receptor beta chains were sequenced from one sample in a study of OX40 agonist ivuxolimab in advanced cancers. Method: immunoSEQ multiplex PCR; TCRdb's copy keeps in-frame clones and lacks some. The sample holds 70,000 to 95,000 clones; roughly 80% are singletons and the top ten take approximately 7%. Here the sequenced sample was CD4+ or CD8+ T cells sorted from blood, taken in a trial of the OX40 agonist ivuxolimab. Source of these receptors: an adult with an advanced solid tumor such as melanoma, head and neck, liver or kidney cancer.

V gene TRBV2 combines with J gene TRBJ2-1; 7 positions match TRBD2. CDR1 and CDR2 from the germline V gene are SNHLY and FYNNEI. J gave up 0 bases and V 5 bases, and 13 bases lay outside the gene matches. There are 18 residues in the CDR3. This CDR3 reads CASSISVTSVSSYNEQFF. The CDR3 region has the DNA TGTGCCAGCAGTATATCGGTTACTAGCGTCAGCTCCTACAATGAGCAGTTCTTC.

The chain joins TRBV28 to TRBJ1-5; D is ambiguous. Germline loops: CDR1 MDHEN, CDR2 SYDVKM. There are 13 residues in the CDR3. Trimming cost V 5 bases and J 1 base, with 6 bases left between them. The CDR3 is CASSLRSNQPQHF. The CDR3 nucleotides are TGTGCCAGCAGTCTTCGAAGCAATCAGCCCCAGCATTTT.

This clone has a handful of counts. At one end the junction does not follow the germline gene, possibly because of a read error. The rearrangement joins TRBV19 to TRBJ1-2; maybe TRBD1 (5 bases). Germline CDR1 LNHDA, CDR2 SQIVND (reference sequence). The CDR3 runs to 11 residues. The CDR3 spells CASGTARGDTF. The DNA of the CDR3 is TGTGCCAGCGGGACGGCCCGTGGCGACACCTTC.

The genes are TRBV18 and TRBJ1-1; the D is unclear. Trimming removed 0 bases from V and 8 bases from J, with 10 bases in between. Germline CDR1 reads KGHSH; CDR2 reads LQKENI. The CDR3 runs to 13 residues. The DNA of the CDR3 is TGTGCCAGCTCACCACCGACGACCACAGAAGCTTTCTTT. This encodes CASSPPTTTEAFF.

This chain joins TRBV5-5 and TRBJ2-7, with no clear D. CDR1 and CDR2 (germline): SGHKS, YYEKEE (reference sequence). This CDR3 contains 16 residues. The germline V and J ends were trimmed by 3 bases and 2 bases, with 18 bases remaining between them. Here the CDR3 reads CASSSPPGGWAYEQYF. The DNA for the CDR3 is TGTGCCAGCAGCTCCCCCCCTGGTGGTTGGGCCTACGAGCAGTACTTC. Looking up the rest from reference TRBV5-5 and TRBJ2-7 gives the full variable domain: DAGVTQSPTHLIKTRGQQVTLRCSPISGHKSVSWYQQVLGQGPQFIFQYYEKEERGRGNFPDRFSARQFPNYSSELNVNALLLGDSALYLCASSSPPGGWAYEQYFGPGTRLTVT.

This clone is a singleton in its sample. V usage is TRBV4-3 and J usage is TRBJ2-7, with TRBD1 matching 10 bases. The CDR3 length is 16 residues. Looked up from germline, CDR1 is LGHNA and CDR2 is YSLEER. V shed 0 bases and J 6 bases; nucleotides not matched to a gene: 8. The CDR3 coding sequence is TGCGCCAGCAGCCAAGATTGGGGACAGGGGCAATCCGAGCAGTACTTC. Encoded protein: CASSQDWGQGQSEQYF.

CDR3 in amino acids: CASSPYGQGAHSPLHF. CDR3 DNA sequence: TGTGCCAGCAGTCCATACGGACAGGGGGCTCATTCACCCCTCCACTTT. V usage is TRBV27 and J usage is TRBJ1-6; 11 bases map to TRBD1. This CDR3 is 16 amino acids long. V was pared by 5 bases and J by 8 bases, with 8 bases of the junction left unmatched. Per the germline V gene, CDR1 is MNHEY and CDR2 is SMNVEV (reference sequence).

This clone occurred a few times. V is TRBV2 and J is TRBJ1-2; D gene unclear. From germline, CDR1 is SNHLY and CDR2 FYNNEI. V lost 1 base and J lost 7, with 10 bases in between. The CDR3 sequence is 13 residues long. CDR3 loop: CASSEESQSGYTF. The DNA for the CDR3 is TGTGCCAGCAGTGAAGAGTCTCAGTCTGGCTACACCTTC.

This chain joins TRBV28 and TRBJ2-5; possible D gene TRBD2, 5 bases. Trimming took off 2 bases at V and 1 base at J, with 8 bases between the two ends. In germline, CDR1 is MDHEN, CDR2 SYDVKM. The CDR3 has 14 residues. The CDR3: CASSLTSGQETQYF. CDR3 bases: TGTGCCAGCAGTTTAACGAGCGGCCAAGAGACCCAGTACTTC.

The chain employs TRBV5-1 and TRBJ2-3; D is uncertain. Deletions cut 0 bases from V and 0 bases from J, with 5 bases between. The CDR3 runs to 14 residues. Germline assignment: CDR1 SGHRS and CDR2 YFSETQ. CDR3 loop: CASSLVLSTDTQYF. CDR3 DNA: TGCGCCAGCAGCTTGGTGTTGAGCACAGATACGCAGTATTTT.

V usage is TRBV7-9 and J usage is TRBJ1-1, with D unresolved. The V and J ends lost 8 bases and 2 bases respectively, with 12 bases between them. CDR1 is SEHNR, CDR2 FQNEAQ, per germline (reference sequence). The CDR3 is 13 residues long. Written as DNA, the CDR3 is TGTGCCAGCTGGCCAGGAGACAACACTGAAGCTTTCTTT. Amino acid sequence: CASWPGDNTEAFF.

There are a few counts of this clone. V and J are TRBV5-4 and TRBJ1-1; D gene uncertain. The CDR3 is 15 amino acids. Germline V gene sequence: CDR1 SGHNT, CDR2 YYREEE (reference sequence). V dropped 0 bases and J dropped 4 bases, with 13 bases sitting between them. CDR3 sequence reads: CASSLEGGSSTEAFF. CDR3 bases: TGTGCCAGCAGCTTGGAGGGAGGGTCTTCCACTGAAGCTTTCTTT.

Of note for this clone: An end of the junction differs from the germline gene, which may be a read error. V and J are TRBV27 and TRBJ2-3; 15 bases are shared with TRBD2. CDR3 length: 14 amino acids. CDR1 and CDR2 (germline): MNHEY, SMNVEV (reference sequence). The CDR3 DNA is TGTGCCAGCAGTCTTGGGACTAGCGGGGGGACAGTGCGTTTT. As protein: CASSLGTSGGTVRF.

The V gene is TRBV28, the J gene TRBJ2-1; TRBD2 matches at 7 bases. Germline V gene data show CDR1 as MDHEN and CDR2 as SYDVKM. V shed 3 bases, J shed 7 bases, and the junction held 0 bases outside the gene matches. The CDR3 runs to 12 residues. CDR3 protein: CASSLGGNEQFF. The CDR3 DNA reads as TGTGCCAGCAGTTTGGGGGGGAATGAGCAGTTCTTC.

The V call is TRBV19, the J call TRBJ1-2; 8 nucleotides match TRBD1. The junction had 3 bases not matched to a gene; V was cut back by 1 base and J by 2 bases. The germline V gene has CDR1 LNHDA and CDR2 SQIVND (reference sequence). This CDR3 is built from 15 residues. CDR3 region: CASSIAAGGNYGYTF. Written as DNA, the CDR3 is TGTGCCAGTAGTATAGCGGCAGGGGGCAACTATGGCTACACCTTC.

In this sample, this clone turned up a few times. V and J are TRBV29-1 and TRBJ2-7; the D is unclear. CDR1 and CDR2 from the germline V gene are SQVTM and ANQGSEA. The ends were cut back, 4 bases at V and 0 bases at J, with 10 bases in the middle. This CDR3 has 13 residues. The chain's CDR3 is CSVAATHSYEQYF. The CDR3 DNA is TGCAGCGTTGCGGCTACGCACTCCTACGAGCAGTACTTC.

The chain uses TRBV18 and TRBJ1-1; maybe TRBD1 (5 bases). The V end was cut by 0 bases, the J end by 1 base, with 18 bases between. CDR3 length: 18 residues. Germline-derived CDR1 and CDR2 are KGHSH and LQKENI. CDR3 in amino acids: CASSPPKSGARANTEAFF. The CDR3 DNA is TGTGCCAGCTCACCACCTAAAAGTGGCGCCAGGGCGAACACTGAAGCTTTCTTT.

CDR3 loop: CASSYGAVTGELFF. As DNA, the CDR3 is TGTGCCAGCAGTTACGGGGCAGTCACCGGGGAGCTGTTTTTT. This chain links TRBV6-5 with TRBJ2-2; D might be TRBD1 (5 bases). Germline V lookup: CDR1 MNHEY, CDR2 SVGAGI. CDR3 size: 14 residues. The ends were cut back, 2 bases at V and 4 bases at J, with 8 bases in the middle.

This chain links TRBV5-6 with TRBJ1-2; 9 bases are shared with TRBD1. Germline CDR1 reads SGHDT; CDR2 reads YYEEEE. CDR3 size: 15 residues. Unmatched junction bases numbered 8, after V lost 4 bases and J lost 4 bases. CDR3 bases: TGTGCCAGCAGCCTCGGGACAGGGAGGAGCTATGGCTACACCTTC. Protein product: CASSLGTGRSYGYTF.

The chain links TRBV6-4 to TRBJ1-1; a possible D gene is TRBD1 (5 bases). CDR3 size: 14 residues. The germline V gene encodes CDR1 MRHNA and CDR2 SNTAGT. V lost 0 bases and J 6 bases, leaving 11 bases between the germline ends. In nucleotides, the CDR3 is TGTGCCAGCAGTGACTCCCGAGGGGCATCTGAAGCTTTCTTT. Protein sequence: CASSDSRGASEAFF.

This chain links TRBV14 with TRBJ2-5; 7 bases are a match to TRBD2. The CDR3 spans 15 residues. J was trimmed by 1 base and V by 6 bases; bases with no gene match: 8. Germline V gene data show CDR1 as SGHDN and CDR2 as FVKESK. This CDR3 reads CASSKRGTTQETQYF. The CDR3 DNA reads as TGTGCCAGCAGTAAACGGGGGACTACCCAAGAGACCCAGTACTTC.

As for this clone: In the same sample, other DNA sequences code for this CDR3. The chain joins TRBV28 to TRBJ2-6, with D unresolved. Per germline, CDR1 MDHEN and CDR2 SYDVKM. The CDR3 sequence is 18 residues long. Trimming cost V 3 bases and J 5 bases, with 20 bases left between them. The chain's CDR3 is CASSLRYLTQSRANVLTF. For the CDR3, the DNA is TGTGCCAGCAGTTTGCGCTACTTGACACAAAGTCGGGCCAACGTCCTGACTTTC.

The sample holds a few counts of this clone. The chain carries TRBV28 and TRBJ2-2, with a possible D match to TRBD2 (6 bases). The CDR3 runs to 15 residues. Germline loops: CDR1 MDHEN, CDR2 SYDVKM. The V gene lost 3 bases and the J gene lost 6 bases, with 14 bases spanning the gap. For the CDR3, the DNA is TGTGCCAGCAGTTTGGGGACTCGACGGGCCGGGGAGCTGTTTTTT. Protein sequence: CASSLGTRRAGELFF. The variable domain in full, completed from reference TRBV28 and TRBJ2-2, reads DVKVTQSSRYLVKRTGEKVFLECVQDMDHENMFWYRQDPGLGLRLIYFSYDVKMKEKGDIPEGYSVSREKKERFSLILESASTNQTSMYLCASSLGTRRAGELFFGEGSRLTVL.